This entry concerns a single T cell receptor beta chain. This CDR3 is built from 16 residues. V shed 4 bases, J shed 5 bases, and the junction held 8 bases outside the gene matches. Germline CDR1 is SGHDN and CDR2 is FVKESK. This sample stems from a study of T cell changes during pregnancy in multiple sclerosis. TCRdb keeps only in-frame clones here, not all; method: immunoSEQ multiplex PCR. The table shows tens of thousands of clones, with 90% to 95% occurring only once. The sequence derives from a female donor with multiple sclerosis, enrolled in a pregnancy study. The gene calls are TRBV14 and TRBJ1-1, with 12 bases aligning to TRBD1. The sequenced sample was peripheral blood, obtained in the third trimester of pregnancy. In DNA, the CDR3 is TGTGCCAGCAGCCGCGGGACAGGGGGCATGGGGACTGAAGCTTTCTTT. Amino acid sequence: CASSRGTGGMGTEAFF.